The next 10 T cell receptor beta chains were all read from a single sample in a study of control samples from healthy donors and cancer patients. Assay: immunoSEQ multiplex PCR; the TCRdb copy retains only in-frame clones and omits some. The data show about 100,000 clones, 85% seen once. Source material: blood. These receptors were collected from a young man in good health.

This clone was recorded once. The chain couples TRBV5-3 to TRBJ2-7, with 10 bases fitting TRBD2. TRBV5-3 is identified as an open reading frame with a role that is uncertain. V lost 7 bases and J lost 2; bases outside the gene matches: 12. The CDR3 is 16 amino acids. This chain's CDR3 is CAREGLALLRTYEQYF. The CDR3, as DNA: TGTGCCAGAGAGGGACTAGCGCTCCTTCGAACCTACGAGCAGTACTTC.

The chain is built from TRBV19 and TRBJ2-2, with D possibly matching TRBD1 (6 bases). V dropped 4 bases and J dropped 2 bases, with 14 bases sitting between them. The CDR3 is 16 amino acids. The germline V gene has CDR1 LNHDA and CDR2 SQIVND (reference sequence). CDR3 residues: CASSTPGHTNTGELFF. DNA for the CDR3: TGTGCCAGTAGTACCCCGGGACACACTAACACCGGGGAGCTGTTTTTT.

The chain employs TRBV6-5 and TRBJ2-1; no definite D call. This CDR3 is built from 12 residues. Germline CDR1 reads MNHEY; CDR2 reads SVGAGI. V dropped 5 bases and J dropped 8 bases, with 10 bases sitting between them. This CDR3 reads CASSPSVYEQFF. The DNA for the CDR3 is TGTGCCAGCAGTCCCTCGGTCTATGAGCAGTTCTTC.

This clone was observed a few times. The CDR3 is CAISEVVAGANTIYF. The DNA of the CDR3 is TGTGCCATCAGTGAGGTCGTGGCAGGGGCGAACACCATATATTTT. The chain couples TRBV10-3 to TRBJ1-3; TRBD1 might be the D (6 bases). The length of the CDR3 is 15 residues. Trimming took 2 bases from V and 7 from J, leaving 15 bases between them. Germline V gene lookup returns CDR1 ENHRY and CDR2 SYGVKD.

The chain recombines TRBV7-2 with TRBJ2-3; D is ambiguous. CDR1 is SGHTA, CDR2 FQGNSA, per germline. The CDR3 runs 13 residues. Trimming shortened V by 5 bases and J by 3 bases, and 9 bases separated the two germline ends. The CDR3 is CASSARPTDTQYF. CDR3 nucleotide sequence: TGTGCCAGCAGCGCCCGACCAACAGATACGCAGTATTTT.

This rearrangement joins TRBV7-9 to TRBJ2-2; D ambiguous. The CDR3 sequence is 12 residues long. The V gene lost 5 bases and the J gene lost 3 bases, with 4 bases spanning the gap. Germline loops: CDR1 SEHNR, CDR2 FQNEAQ (reference sequence). The DNA for the CDR3 is TGTGCCAGCAGCCTCGACACCGGGGAGCTGTTTTTT. Translated: CASSLDTGELFF.

The chain links TRBV5-1 to TRBJ2-2; the match to TRBD1 covers 8 bases. CDR3 length: 15 residues. Germline V gives CDR1 SGHRS, CDR2 YFSETQ. V gave up 4 bases and J gave up 6 bases; unmatched junction bases: 8. CDR3 DNA sequence: TGCGCCAGCAGCCCGGACAGGGAAGTTGCCGGGGAGCTGTTTTTT. Residues: CASSPDREVAGELFF. Variable domain in full (rest from reference TRBV5-1 and TRBJ2-2): KAGVTQTPRYLIKTRGQQVTLSCSPISGHRSVSWYQQTPGQGLQFLFEYFSETQRNKGNFPGRFSGRQFSNSRSEMNVSTLELGDSALYLCASSPDREVAGELFFGEGSRLTVL.

The rearrangement links TRBV3-1 (or the pseudogene TRBV3-2) to TRBJ1-6, with D perhaps matching TRBD1 (6 bases). The CDR3 runs to 18 residues. The V gene's germline CDR1 is LGHDT and CDR2 YNNKEL (reference sequence). The V gene lost 1 base and the J gene lost 7 bases, with 20 bases spanning the gap. The CDR3 DNA reads TGTGCCAGCAGCCAAGGGATCCGAATTGCAGGGGCAAATTCACCCCTCCACTTT. Its protein is CASSQGIRIAGANSPLHF.

The genes are TRBV7-8 and TRBJ2-7; tentatively, D is TRBD1 (5 bases). The length of the CDR3 is 15 residues. Trimming pared 2 bases from V and 4 bases from J, leaving 15 bases between. Germline CDR1 and CDR2: SGHVS and FQNEAQ. CDR3 in DNA: TGTGCCAGCAGCTTAATCCAGGGAAAGGGATACGAGCAGTACTTC. It yields the protein CASSLIQGKGYEQYF.

The rearrangement joins TRBV19 to TRBJ2-1; 10 nucleotides agree with TRBD2. The length of the CDR3 is 15 residues. V lost 2 bases and J lost 6; bases outside the gene matches: 4. Germline loops: CDR1 LNHDA, CDR2 SQIVND (reference sequence). In nucleotides, the CDR3 is TGTGCCAGTAGTATAAGCAGCGGGGGGGCCAATGAGCAGTTCTTC. Protein: CASSISSGGANEQFF.